This paragraph reports one T cell receptor beta chain. Its antigen is as yet unknown. This entry is derived from a study of cytomegalovirus exposure and HLA in healthy donors. It was with 60 Vbeta and 13 Jbeta primers that the PCR ran. Profiled with immunoSEQ multiplex PCR; TCRdb holds only in-frame clones, not every one. The data contain tens of thousands of clones, 80% of them singletons. Samples came from healthy bone marrow donors. The study's findings and limits: In vitro, three CMV-associated chains proved specific for CMV antigens.

The sample consisted of PBMCs. The sequence came from a man over 45 in good health and CMV-seropositive.

The DNA for the CDR3 is TGTGCCAGCAGCTTAGAGGAGTCCTCACGGGGAACTGAAGCTTTCTTT. Its translation: CASSLEESSRGTEAFF. The chain employs TRBV11-3 and TRBJ1-1; D unclear. The CDR3 is 16 residues long. Germline assignment: CDR1 SGHNT and CDR2 YENEEA. The V end lost 0 bases, the J end lost 5 bases, and 16 bases lay between the germline ends.